A single sample is the source of the 27 T cell receptor beta chains below, sequenced in a study of CD8 T cells in Susac syndrome. Reverse transcription used about 0.45 to 1 ug RNA and random hexamers. TCRdb reprocessed the immunoSEQ multiplex PCR reads with MiXCR, giving one entry per CDR3 protein. The repertoire holds about 240,000 distinct CDR3 sequences, around 96% seen once, with 0.095% to 0.12% in the top ten. The sequencing input was CD4+ T cells from PBMCs. The receptors come from a human donor with Susac syndrome.

The count of this clonotype is one. The chain is built from TRBV30 and TRBJ1-2; D is unresolved. Trimming stripped 2 bases from V and 8 bases from J, with 12 bases between. This CDR3 has 12 amino acids. Germline V gene lookup returns CDR1 GTSNPN and CDR2 SVGIG (reference sequence). This chain's CDR3 is CAWSRPPAGYTF. The CDR3 region has the DNA TGTGCCTGGAGTCGACCCCCCGCCGGCTACACCTTC.

The V and J genes are TRBV19 and TRBJ2-5; TRBD2 might be the D (6 bases). Trimming shortened V by 8 bases and J by 2 bases, and 18 bases separated the two germline ends. Germline loops: CDR1 LNHDA, CDR2 SQIVND (reference sequence). The CDR3 covers 15 residues. The CDR3 DNA follows: TGTGCCAGTCGGGACCGGGACTCAAGTCAAGAGACCCAGTACTTC. It encodes CASRDRDSSQETQYF.

The V call is TRBV5-4, the J call TRBJ1-1; D is unresolved. CDR3 size: 13 residues. V was cut by 3 bases and J by 5 bases, with 11 bases left in between. The V gene's germline CDR1 is SGHNT and CDR2 YYREEE (reference sequence). DNA of the CDR3: TGTGCCAGCAGCTCGTCACCTGGGACTGAAGCTTTCTTT. This sequence encodes CASSSSPGTEAFF. Together with reference TRBV5-4 and TRBJ1-1, the CDR3 gives the full variable domain: ETGVTQSPTHLIKTRGQQVTLRCSSQSGHNTVSWYQQALGQGPQFIFQYYREEENGRGNFPPRFSGLQFPNYSSELNVNALELDDSALYLCASSSSPGTEAFFGQGTRLTVV.

CDR3 amino acids: CASLDTRFTNQPQHF. The CDR3, as DNA: TGTGCCAGCTTGGACACCCGTTTTACCAATCAGCCCCAGCATTTT. This chain connects TRBV28 to TRBJ1-5; maybe TRBD1 (5 bases). This CDR3 is built from 15 residues. Per germline, CDR1 MDHEN and CDR2 SYDVKM. The V end lost 8 bases, the J end lost 3 bases, and 17 bases lay between the germline ends.

V is TRBV15 and J is TRBJ1-2; 7 bases align to TRBD1. Germline V gene lookup returns CDR1 LNHNV and CDR2 YYDKDF (reference sequence). The CDR3 contains 12 residues. J gave up 4 bases and V 10 bases, and 6 bases lay outside the gene matches. The CDR3 coding sequence is TGTGCCAGTTCCGACAGGGCCTATGGCTACACCTTC. This codes for CASSDRAYGYTF. Drawing the rest from reference TRBV15 and TRBJ1-2, the complete variable domain is DAMVIQNPRYQVTQFGKPVTLSCSQTLNHNVMYWYQQKSSQAPKLLFHYYDKDFNNEADTPDNFQSRRPNTSFCFLDIRSPGLGDTAMYLCASSDRAYGYTFGSGTRLTVV.

The J gene is TRBJ2-1, the V gene TRBV12-3 or TRBV12-4; unclear D gene. The ends were cut back, 6 bases at V and 3 bases at J, with 12 bases in the middle. This CDR3 is 14 amino acids long. In DNA, the CDR3 is TGTGCCAGCAGCCCGAGTCGGGTCTACAATGAGCAGTTCTTC. Translating gives CASSPSRVYNEQFF.

The chain is built from TRBV20-1 and TRBJ2-7; D is undetermined. V lost 6 bases and J lost 5, with 20 bases in between. CDR3 length: 14 amino acids. CDR1 DFQATT and CDR2 SNEGSKA come from the germline V gene (reference sequence). The CDR3 sequence is CSAIEPNRLDEQYF. Written as DNA, the CDR3 is TGCAGTGCAATCGAACCAAATAGGTTGGACGAGCAGTACTTC.

The chain is built from TRBV28 and TRBJ2-7; weak D call: TRBD1 (6 bases). With 1 base removed from V and 1 base from J, the gap between germline ends came to 14 bases. This CDR3 is 16 amino acids long. Germline V gene sequence: CDR1 MDHEN, CDR2 SYDVKM. The CDR3 DNA follows: TGTGCCAGCAGTTTATTACAGGGTAGTGGTTCCTACGAGCAGTACTTC. Translating it yields CASSLLQGSGSYEQYF.

The V and J genes are TRBV14 and TRBJ2-1; 9 bases match TRBD1. Germline V gene sequence: CDR1 SGHDN, CDR2 FVKESK. V lost 5 bases to trimming and J lost 7 bases; unmatched junction nucleotides: 12. The CDR3 length is 16 residues. The CDR3 DNA is TGTGCCAGCAGCGGGCTGCTTTTACAGGGGGCGAATGAGCAGTTCTTC. Amino acid sequence: CASSGLLLQGANEQFF. The full variable domain, its missing parts supplied by reference TRBV14 and TRBJ2-1, is EAGVTQFPSHSVIEKGQTVTLRCDPISGHDNLYWYRRVMGKEIKFLLHFVKESKQDESGMPNNRFLAERTGGTYSTLKVQPAELEDSGVYFCASSGLLLQGANEQFFGPGTRLTVL.

The CDR3 loop reads CASSSQTTGTGAYGYTF. Here the CDR3 DNA reads TGTGCCAGCAGCTCCCAAACAACCGGGACAGGGGCGTATGGCTACACCTTC. V gene TRBV7-8 combines with J gene TRBJ1-2; 10 bases map to TRBD1. The germline gives CDR1 SGHVS, CDR2 FQNEAQ. The V segment lost 4 bases and the J segment 5 bases; nucleotides outside the gene matches: 13. This CDR3 spans 17 amino acids.

Remarks on this clonotype: Relative to the germline gene, one junction end is altered; a read error may explain this. The chain couples TRBV19 to TRBJ2-7; unclear D gene. The germline CDR1 and CDR2 sequences are LNHDA and SQIVND (reference sequence). The CDR3 length is 14 residues. The chain's CDR3 is CASSTAWAPVVVTF. In DNA form, the CDR3 reads TGTGCCAGTAGTACCGCCTGGGCCCCCGTCGTCGTTACCTTC.

The CDR3 bases are TGTGCCAGCAGCCCGCTAGCGGGAGTCTCCAATGAGCAGTTCTTC. Protein product: CASSPLAGVSNEQFF. The gene calls are TRBV25-1 and TRBJ2-1; 10 bases align to TRBD2. This CDR3 region has 15 residues. CDR1 is MGHDK, CDR2 SYGVNS, per germline. The J segment lost 6 bases and the V segment lost 6 bases, leaving 8 bases of the junction unmatched. The whole variable domain, remainder taken from reference TRBV25-1 and TRBJ2-1, is EADIYQTPRYLVIGTGKKITLECSQTMGHDKMYWYQQDPGMELHLIHYSYGVNSTEKGDLSSESTVSRIRTEHFPLTLESARPSHTSQYLCASSPLAGVSNEQFFGPGTRLTVL.

The V and J genes are TRBV20-1 and TRBJ2-3, with 11 bases that match TRBD2. Germline V gives CDR1 DFQATT, CDR2 SNEGSKA (reference sequence). This CDR3 spans 16 amino acids. V lost 4 bases to trimming and J lost 2 bases; unmatched junction nucleotides: 8. The CDR3 DNA is TGCAGTGCTATTTCGGGACTAGCGGAAAACACAGATACGCAGTATTTT. Its translation is CSAISGLAENTDTQYF.

The rearrangement uses TRBV14 and TRBJ2-5; 7 positions match TRBD2. The CDR3 is 19 residues long. From germline, CDR1 is SGHDN and CDR2 FVKESK. V was pared by 1 base and J by 1 base, with 15 bases of the junction left unmatched. CDR3 DNA sequence: TGTGCCAGCAGCCAAGGGCCCCGTCCGTACGGGACTATCCAAGAGACCCAGTACTTC. Translation gives CASSQGPRPYGTIQETQYF. Based on the CDR3 plus reference TRBV14 and TRBJ2-5, the full variable domain is EAGVTQFPSHSVIEKGQTVTLRCDPISGHDNLYWYRRVMGKEIKFLLHFVKESKQDESGMPNNRFLAERTGGTYSTLKVQPAELEDSGVYFCASSQGPRPYGTIQETQYFGPGTRLLVL.

V gene TRBV18 combines with J gene TRBJ1-1, with 8 positions matching TRBD1. J was trimmed by 1 base and V by 6 bases; bases with no gene match: 4. Per germline, CDR1 KGHSH and CDR2 LQKENI. This CDR3 spans 14 amino acids. CDR3 region: CASSYGTGNTEAFF. For the CDR3, the DNA is TGTGCCAGCTCGTACGGGACAGGGAACACTGAAGCTTTCTTT. The whole variable domain, filled in from reference TRBV18 and TRBJ1-1, reads NAGVMQNPRHLVRRRGQEARLRCSPMKGHSHVYWYRQLPEEGLKFMVYLQKENIIDESGMPKERFSAEFPKEGPSILRIQQVVRGDSAAYFCASSYGTGNTEAFFGQGTRLTVV.

The chain joins TRBV4-1 to TRBJ1-3; D ambiguous. CDR1 and CDR2 from the germline V gene are MGHRA and YSYEKL. Trimming removed 0 bases from V and 6 bases from J, with 18 bases in between. The CDR3 has 17 residues. Written as DNA, the CDR3 is TGCGCCAGCAGCCAAGATTCGCGGCTCACCTCGGAAAACACCATATATTTT. Its protein product is CASSQDSRLTSENTIYF.

The rearrangement uses TRBV19 and TRBJ1-2; the D is unclear. Per germline, CDR1 LNHDA and CDR2 SQIVND (reference sequence). There are 16 residues in the CDR3. The ends were cut back, 0 bases at V and 4 bases at J, with 15 bases in the middle. The chain's CDR3 is CASSIDLASISYGYTF. The CDR3 DNA sequence: TGTGCCAGTAGTATAGATCTGGCCAGTATCAGCTATGGCTACACCTTC. The whole variable domain, remainder taken from reference TRBV19 and TRBJ1-2, is DGGITQSPKYLFRKEGQNVTLSCEQNLNHDAMYWYRQDPGQGLRLIYYSQIVNDFQKGDIAEGYSVSREKKESFPLTVTSAQKNPTAFYLCASSIDLASISYGYTFGSGTRLTVV.

In its sample, this clonotype was seen once. This sequence joins TRBV7-9 and TRBJ1-3; D not resolved. The CDR3 totals 16 residues. Germline CDR1 SEHNR, CDR2 FQNEAQ (reference sequence). V dropped 5 bases and J dropped 3 bases, with 17 bases sitting between them. CDR3 residues: CASSPTNIGNGNTIYF. DNA for the CDR3: TGTGCCAGCAGCCCGACGAATATTGGGAATGGAAACACCATATATTTT.

In this sample, this clonotype turned up a few times. CDR3 coding DNA: TGTGCCAGCAGTTTAGCGGAAGAGACCCAGTACTTC. Its translation: CASSLAEETQYF. The V call is TRBV12-3 or TRBV12-4, the J call TRBJ2-5; no clear D. V was trimmed by 0 bases and J by 3 bases, leaving 2 bases between them. The CDR3 has 12 amino acids.

CDR3 loop: CATSALDRTGELFF. In DNA, the CDR3 is TGTGCCACCAGTGCCCTCGACAGAACCGGGGAGCTGTTTTTT. The rearrangement links TRBV24-1 to TRBJ2-2, with a tentative D call TRBD1 (5 bases). The CDR3 contains 14 residues. Trimming removed 5 bases from V and 5 bases from J, with 11 bases in between. Germline V gene lookup returns CDR1 KGHDR and CDR2 SFDVKD.

The CDR3 is CSARVGPVRAGAQNTGELFF. CDR3 nucleotides: TGCAGTGCTAGAGTTGGTCCGGTCCGAGCGGGGGCTCAGAACACCGGGGAGCTGTTTTTT. This chain connects TRBV20-1 to TRBJ2-2; TRBD2 matches 8 bases. Unmatched junction bases numbered 17, after V lost 1 base and J lost 1 base. CDR3 length: 20 amino acids. Germline values: CDR1 DFQATT, CDR2 SNEGSKA (reference sequence).

The rearrangement uses TRBV29-1 and TRBJ1-1; D ambiguous. This CDR3 spans 12 amino acids. The germline V gene encodes CDR1 SQVTM and CDR2 ANQGSEA. V was trimmed by 8 bases and J by 1 base, leaving 11 bases between them. The CDR3: CSSWGGNTEAFF. The CDR3 bases are TGCAGCTCTTGGGGAGGGAACACTGAAGCTTTCTTT.

The chain is built from TRBV21-1 and TRBJ1-4; the D call of TRBD1 is as the table states it, not checked on the DNA. TRBV21-1 is annotated as a pseudogene. The CDR3 is made up of 13 amino acids. Written as DNA, the CDR3 is TGTACCCACCAGGGACAGGGAAAGGAAAAACTGTTTTTT. Translating it yields CTHQGQGKEKLFF.

The chain carries TRBV14 and TRBJ2-7; 7 bases are shared with TRBD1. Losses at the gene ends were 6 bases for V and 0 bases for J; bases not matched to a gene: 11. Germline V lookup: CDR1 SGHDN, CDR2 FVKESK. The CDR3 sequence is 16 residues long. This chain's CDR3 is CASRPTQGDSSYEQYF. The CDR3 DNA reads as TGTGCCAGCAGACCCACTCAGGGGGATAGCTCCTACGAGCAGTACTTC.

V gene TRBV21-1 combines with J gene TRBJ2-7. TRBV21-1 is shown as a pseudogene. The CDR3 consists of 16 residues. The chain's CDR3 is CASLGCIGSHTYEQYF. The CDR3 coding sequence is TGTGCCAGCCTCGGGTGCATAGGTTCACATACCTACGAGCAGTACTTC.

The chain carries TRBV25-1 and TRBJ1-2, with a weak D call TRBD1 (6 bases). V lost 7 bases, J lost 7 bases, and 19 bases lay in between. Germline CDR1 and CDR2: MGHDK and SYGVNS. This CDR3 has 14 residues. CDR3: CASTGGRNLVGYTF. The CDR3 bases are TGTGCCAGCACCGGGGGGCGGAACCTTGTTGGCTACACCTTC.

The rearrangement links TRBV5-6 to TRBJ2-1; TRBD2 is a possible D gene (5 bases). The CDR3 length is 11 residues. CDR1 SGHDT and CDR2 YYEEEE come from the germline V gene. The V end was cut by 7 bases, the J end by 9 bases, with 11 bases between. The CDR3 is CASHFRGEQFF. The DNA for the CDR3 is TGTGCCAGCCATTTTCGGGGTGAGCAGTTCTTC.